These 17 T cell receptor beta chains came from one sample sequenced in a study of blood T cell repertoires in COVID-19. The table came from immunoSEQ multiplex PCR; TCRdb's copy has only in-frame clones and leaves some out. This sample has roughly 35,000 clones; more than 70% occur once, and the top ten carry approximately 10%. The specimen was peripheral blood. The receptors were sampled from a man in his sixties with active COVID-19.

The chain combines TRBV5-1 with TRBJ2-3, with 12 bases fitting TRBD2. Germline V gene sequence: CDR1 SGHRS, CDR2 YFSETQ. The CDR3 extends over 16 amino acids. V gave up 7 bases and J gave up 0 bases; unmatched junction bases: 6. The CDR3, as DNA: TGCGCCAGCGGTCCAGGACTAGCGGGGAGCACAGATACGCAGTATTTT. It yields the protein CASGPGLAGSTDTQYF.

The rearrangement links TRBV7-2 to TRBJ2-1; the D is unclear. Trimming took off 5 bases at V and 8 bases at J, with 13 bases between the two ends. Germline lookup yields CDR1 SGHTA and CDR2 FQGNSA. The CDR3 has 13 amino acids. CDR3 coding DNA: TGTGCCAGCAGCATAACCTTAGCCGATGAGCAGTTCTTC. Protein: CASSITLADEQFF.

Comments on this clone: Other DNA sequences in the sample encode the same CDR3. The V gene is TRBV7-2, the J gene TRBJ2-3; the D gene is possibly TRBD2 (5 bases). The germline gives CDR1 SGHTA, CDR2 FQGNSA. The CDR3 runs 15 residues. V was pared by 3 bases and J by 0 bases, with 10 bases between. The CDR3 DNA follows: TGTGCCAGCAGCTTTCGAGGGTTGAGCACAGATACGCAGTATTTT. This sequence encodes CASSFRGLSTDTQYF.

The J gene is TRBJ2-2, the V gene TRBV25-1, with 7 bases matching TRBD1. The V and J ends lost 1 base and 0 bases, in that order; junction bases with no gene match: 2. The CDR3 covers 16 residues. In germline, CDR1 is MGHDK, CDR2 SYGVNS. This CDR3 is CASSEWGQTNTGELFF. The CDR3 DNA follows: TGTGCCAGCAGTGAATGGGGACAGACGAACACCGGGGAGCTGTTTTTT.

This sequence joins TRBV11-2 and TRBJ2-5, with a weak D call TRBD2 (6 bases). The CDR3 extends over 14 amino acids. Between the trimmed V and J ends, which lost 2 bases and 2 bases, there was a span of 9 bases. Per the germline V gene, CDR1 is SGHAT and CDR2 is FQNNGV. The CDR3 loop reads CASSLYGGQETQYF. The CDR3 nucleotides read TGTGCCAGCAGCTTATACGGGGGTCAAGAGACCCAGTACTTC. Variable domain in full (rest from reference TRBV11-2 and TRBJ2-5): EAGVAQSPRYKIIEKRQSVAFWCNPISGHATLYWYQQILGQGPKLLIQFQNNGVVDDSQLPKDRFSAERLKGVDSTLKIQPAKLEDSAVYLCASSLYGGQETQYFGPGTRLLVL.

This chain joins TRBV4-1 and TRBJ2-2; D perhaps matches TRBD1 (5 bases). Germline loops: CDR1 MGHRA, CDR2 YSYEKL. Trimming shortened V by 0 bases and J by 3 bases, and 8 bases separated the two germline ends. This CDR3 region has 15 residues. CDR3 in amino acids: CASSQDQGYTGELFF. For the CDR3, the DNA is TGCGCCAGCAGCCAAGATCAGGGCTACACCGGGGAGCTGTTTTTT.

The chain carries TRBV3-1 (or the pseudogene TRBV3-2) and TRBJ1-5; 8 bases agree with TRBD1. The CDR3 loop spans 16 amino acids. The ends lost 3 bases at V and 7 bases at J; junction bases unmatched: 11. The V gene's germline CDR1 is LGHDT and CDR2 YNNKEL (reference sequence). Written as DNA, the CDR3 is TGTGCCAGCAGCCAGGGGATTGGACAGGGCGCCCAGCCCCAGCATTTT. As protein: CASSQGIGQGAQPQHF.

The chain carries TRBV6-2 or TRBV6-3 and TRBJ2-1, with TRBD2 matching over 9 bases. In germline, CDR1 is MNHEY, CDR2 SVGEGT. The CDR3 totals 15 residues. V lost 3 bases, J lost 7 bases, and 7 bases stayed unmatched. The CDR3 coding sequence is TGTGCCAGCAGTTATGGTCTAGCGGGACTAAATGAGCAGTTCTTC. The encoded protein is CASSYGLAGLNEQFF.

CDR3 loop: CASSLSGSLQETQYF. CDR3 DNA sequence: TGTGCCAGCAGTTTATCCGGGTCTCTACAAGAGACCCAGTACTTC. V and J are TRBV6-5 and TRBJ2-5; D is unclear. V shed 4 bases and J shed 2 bases, with 14 bases lying between them. The CDR3 length is 15 residues. CDR1 is MNHEY, CDR2 SVGAGI, per germline.

This clone was seen only once. V gene TRBV28 combines with J gene TRBJ2-4; tentative D call: TRBD1 (6 bases). CDR1 MDHEN and CDR2 SYDVKM come from the germline V gene. The CDR3 runs 16 residues. V gave up 4 bases and J gave up 0 bases, with 13 bases separating them. CDR3: CASSSPGHRAKNIQYF. The DNA of the CDR3 is TGTGCCAGCAGTTCCCCGGGACACCGAGCCAAAAACATTCAGTACTTC. The whole variable domain, remainder taken from reference TRBV28 and TRBJ2-4, is DVKVTQSSRYLVKRTGEKVFLECVQDMDHENMFWYRQDPGLGLRLIYFSYDVKMKEKGDIPEGYSVSREKKERFSLILESASTNQTSMYLCASSSPGHRAKNIQYFGAGTRLSVL.

This chain uses TRBV18 with TRBJ2-5; TRBD1 matches at 7 bases. The V gene's germline CDR1 is KGHSH and CDR2 LQKENI. The CDR3 totals 14 residues. V was clipped by 3 bases and J by 3 bases; unmatched bases: 4. The CDR3 DNA sequence: TGTGCCAGCTCACCGACAGGGCCCAAAGAGACCCAGTACTTC. This translates into CASSPTGPKETQYF.

The V gene is TRBV18, the J gene TRBJ2-7, with TRBD2 matching 12 bases. V gave up 3 bases and J gave up 3 bases; unmatched junction bases: 0. The CDR3 covers 14 residues. The V gene's germline CDR1 is KGHSH and CDR2 LQKENI. The CDR3 loop is CASSPGLAGYEQYF. CDR3 sequence (DNA): TGTGCCAGCTCACCGGGACTAGCGGGCTACGAGCAGTACTTC.

The chain recombines TRBV5-4 with TRBJ2-1, with a tentative D call TRBD2 (6 bases). Trimming left V 4 bases short and J 8 bases short, with 13 bases between. Germline lookup yields CDR1 SGHNT and CDR2 YYREEE (reference sequence). The CDR3 length is 13 residues. The CDR3 sequence is CASSPREQHEQFF. CDR3 nucleotides: TGTGCCAGCAGCCCTCGGGAGCAGCATGAGCAGTTCTTC. The entire variable domain, with the rest obtained from reference TRBV5-4 and TRBJ2-1, is as follows: ETGVTQSPTHLIKTRGQQVTLRCSSQSGHNTVSWYQQALGQGPQFIFQYYREEENGRGNFPPRFSGLQFPNYSSELNVNALELDDSALYLCASSPREQHEQFFGPGTRLTVL.

The gene calls are TRBV7-2 and TRBJ1-5, with 7 positions matching TRBD1. The length of the CDR3 is 16 residues. V shed 1 base and J 6 bases; nucleotides not matched to a gene: 9. CDR1 is SGHTA, CDR2 FQGNSA, per germline. The CDR3 region is CASSLVGGRQGQPQHF. The CDR3 region has the DNA TGTGCCAGCAGCTTAGTTGGGGGAAGACAGGGTCAGCCCCAGCATTTT. Drawing the rest from reference TRBV7-2 and TRBJ1-5, the complete variable domain is GAGVSQSPSNKVTEKGKDVELRCDPISGHTALYWYRQSLGQGLEFLIYFQGNSAPDKSGLPSDRFSAERTGGSVSTLTIQRTQQEDSAVYLCASSLVGGRQGQPQHFGDGTRLSIL.

This chain links TRBV19 with TRBJ2-2; 9 bases fit TRBD2. Germline V lookup: CDR1 LNHDA, CDR2 SQIVND (reference sequence). V shed 5 bases and J 5 bases; nucleotides not matched to a gene: 9. CDR3 length: 16 amino acids. CDR3 sequence: CASSPAGGRGTGELFF. In DNA form, the CDR3 reads TGTGCCAGTAGTCCGGCCGGCGGGAGGGGGACCGGGGAGCTGTTTTTT.

The V call is TRBV27, the J call TRBJ1-2; 8 nucleotides match TRBD1. J was trimmed by 8 bases and V by 5 bases; bases with no gene match: 7. Germline V gives CDR1 MNHEY, CDR2 SMNVEV (reference sequence). The CDR3 has 13 residues. This chain's CDR3 is CASSRRTGQGYTF. CDR3 bases: TGTGCCAGCAGTCGAAGGACAGGGCAAGGCTACACCTTC.

This chain uses TRBV2 with TRBJ2-7, with D possibly matching TRBD2 (5 bases). The length of the CDR3 is 11 residues. Trimming removed 10 bases from V and 3 bases from J, with 10 bases in between. From germline, CDR1 is SNHLY and CDR2 FYNNEI. Here the CDR3 reads CATSAGYEQYF. The CDR3 DNA sequence: TGTGCCACCTCCGCGGGCTACGAGCAGTACTTC.